Listed below are T cell receptor beta chains from one sample, sequenced in a study of cytomegalovirus exposure and HLA in healthy donors. Clones were sequenced by immunoSEQ multiplex PCR, and TCRdb holds only the in-frame ones, with some missing. This table has fewer than 250,000 clones, about three quarters appearing once. Sequencing input: PBMCs. The receptor set was obtained from a male donor in good health and CMV-seronegative. Both conserved end residues are part of each CDR3. Each record gives: D gene, J gene, V gene, clone size, CDR3 protein, CDR3 DNA. A D gene is named only where the DNA matches it firmly. A clone size is listed for some rows: how often the clone was seen (once, few, many), or a class if it is expanded.

TRBD2 TRBJ2-7 TRBV6-5 NA CASSPSGTNYEQYF TGTGCCAGCAGTCCTAGCGGGACCAACTACGAGCAGTACTTC
NA TRBJ1-5 TRBV30 NA CAWSVRGQPQHF TGTGCCTGGAGTGTCCGGGGTCAGCCCCAGCATTTT
NA TRBJ2-7 TRBV4-3 NA CASSHSLVGPGEQYF TGCGCCAGCAGCCATTCTCTAGTCGGGCCGGGAGAGCAGTACTTC
TRBD1 TRBJ1-4 TRBV28 NA CASSTPQGGNEKLFF TGTGCCAGCAGTACCCCACAGGGGGGAAATGAAAAACTGTTTTTT
NA TRBJ1-2 TRBV19 NA CASSPGLSYTF TGTGCCAGTAGTCCGGGTCTTAGCTACACCTTC
TRBD2 TRBJ2-2 TRBV18 NA CASSRTSGDTGELFF TGTGCCAGCTCTCGGACTAGCGGAGACACCGGGGAGCTGTTTTTT
NA TRBJ1-4 TRBV18 NA CASSPAQRATNEKLFF TGTGCCAGCTCACCAGCTCAGCGTGCAACTAATGAAAAACTGTTTTTT
TRBD2 TRBJ2-3 TRBV5-4 NA CASSQPGTSGRDTQYF TGTGCCAGCAGTCAACCCGGGACTAGCGGGAGGGATACGCAGTATTTT
TRBD2 TRBJ2-5 TRBV9 NA CASSPRGGPGRETQYF TGTGCCAGCAGCCCGCGGGGGGGACCCGGTCGAGAGACCCAGTACTTC
TRBD1 TRBJ1-3 TRBV5-1 NA CASSWGQVSGNTIYF TGCGCCAGCAGCTGGGGACAGGTCTCTGGAAACACCATATATTTT
TRBD1 TRBJ2-2 TRBV7-8 NA CASSLRRDRGTGELFF TGTGCCAGCAGCTTGAGGAGGGACAGGGGGACCGGGGAGCTGTTTTTT
NA TRBJ1-5 TRBV18 NA CASSPREGGNQPQHF TGTGCCAGCTCACCACGAGAGGGGGGCAATCAGCCCCAGCATTTT
NA TRBJ2-1 TRBV5-8 few CASSPEVVRGYNEQFF TGTGCCAGCAGCCCGGAGGTGGTCCGGGGCTACAATGAGCAGTTCTTC
NA TRBJ1-5 TRBV7-9 NA CASSLWGDQPQHF TGTGCCAGCAGCTTATGGGGAGATCAGCCCCAGCATTTT
TRBD1 TRBJ2-7 TRBV28 few CAISTGIGYEQYF TGTGCCATTTCGACAGGGATTGGCTACGAGCAGTACTTC
TRBD1 TRBJ1-2 TRBV4-3 NA CASSPSGGGDGYTF TGCGCCAGCAGTCCTTCAGGGGGCGGGGATGGCTACACCTTC
NA TRBJ1-5 TRBV7-2 NA CASSSQGRINQPQHF TGTGCCAGCAGCTCCCAGGGCAGAATCAATCAGCCCCAGCATTTT
TRBD2 TRBJ2-4 TRBV7-8 NA CASSLEGLAGVRIQYF TGTGCCAGCAGCTTAGAGGGACTAGCGGGGGTGCGGATTCAGTACTTC
NA TRBJ2-1 TRBV2 once CASNGHRPSYNEQFF TGTGCCAGCAACGGACACCGACCCTCTTACAATGAGCAGTTCTTC
NA TRBJ1-5 TRBV6-1 NA CASSEWGGSGNQPQHF TGTGCCAGCAGTGAATGGGGGGGATCGGGCAATCAGCCCCAGCATTTT
NA TRBJ2-1 TRBV9 NA CASSVNFNQNNEQFF TGTGCCAGCAGCGTAAATTTTAACCAGAACAATGAGCAGTTCTTC
TRBD2 TRBJ2-1 TRBV4-1 NA CASSQETSVGEQFF TGCGCCAGCAGCCAAGAGACTAGCGTGGGTGAGCAGTTCTTC
NA TRBJ1-1 TRBV14 NA CASSQNGGAGVITEAFF TGTGCCAGCAGCCAGAACGGGGGGGCAGGGGTTATCACTGAAGCTTTCTTT
NA TRBJ2-1 TRBV19 once CASRSGYSYNEQFF TGTGCCAGTAGGAGCGGTTACTCCTACAATGAGCAGTTCTTC
NA TRBJ2-7 TRBV7-2 NA CASSLYTGQSYEQYF TGTGCCAGCAGCTTGTACACCGGACAGTCCTACGAGCAGTACTTC
TRBD1 TRBJ2-3 TRBV7-7 NA CASSYSWTGGTDTQYF TGTGCCAGCAGCTACTCATGGACAGGAGGCACAGATACGCAGTATTTT
TRBD1 TRBJ1-2 TRBV2 NA CASSKGQGGYGYTF TGTGCCAGCAGTAAGGGACAGGGAGGCTATGGCTACACCTTC
TRBD1 TRBJ1-4 TRBV7-8 few CASSHHRGVVEKLFF TGTGCCAGCAGCCACCACAGGGGAGTGGTTGAAAAACTGTTTTTT
TRBD1 TRBJ2-4 TRBV27 NA CASSLTGGTKNIQYF TGTGCCAGCAGTTTGACAGGGGGCACCAAAAACATTCAGTACTTC
TRBD1 TRBJ1-6 TRBV7-9 NA CASNHSGQNNSPLHF TGTGCCAGCAACCACTCGGGACAGAATAATTCACCCCTCCACTTT
NA TRBJ2-5 TRBV19 NA CASSIDGEETQYF TGTGCCAGTAGTATTGACGGGGAAGAGACCCAGTACTTC
TRBD1 TRBJ2-5 TRBV19 NA CASRKQDRSFETQYF TGTGCCAGTAGAAAACAGGACAGGTCCTTCGAGACCCAGTACTTC